This TCR beta chain emerged from a study of regulatory T cells in long-lasting Graves disease. Many counts were recorded for this clonotype. Described time point: persistent/refractory GD, antithyroid drugs over 5 years with positive TRAb. PBMC-derived RNA was used for the TCR library. This CDR3 spans 12 amino acids. V dropped 4 bases and J dropped 11; count of bases not matched to a gene: 6. Germline V gene sequence: CDR1 MDHEN, CDR2 SYDVKM. Both iRepertoire HTBI primers and Arm-PCR of CDR3 regions were used to build the TCR beta libraries. TCRdb re-called the multiplex PCR reads with MiXCR, one entry per CDR3 protein. Among 300,000 to 350,000 distinct CDR3 sequences, 15% to 20% were seen once, and the ten largest hold around 30%.

The material was peripheral blood mononuclear cells (PBMCs), obtained when the disease was refractory, from a patient treated with antithyroid drugs. This clonotype was sampled from a female donor with Graves disease. The rearrangement uses TRBV28 and TRBJ1-1, with 8 nucleotides matching TRBD1. Written as DNA, the CDR3 is TGTGCCAGCAGTTCGACAGGGGAAGGCGCTTTCTTT. This gives the protein CASSSTGEGAFF.